This T cell receptor beta chain was documented in a study of T cell repertoires in cytomegalovirus infection (dated by TCRdb to 2018 to 2020). About the full investigation: Because public TCR beta signatures pointed to carriage of CMV infection together with the matching HLA type, the HLA type of each donor mattered for the analysis. Results the study describes overall, beyond this receptor: In both this cohort and an independent roughly 330-donor cohort, the cumulative frequency of public TCR beta family members distinguished carriers of CMV infection plus the relevant HLA type. The ex vivo response was dominated by HLA-C-restricted CMV-specific TCR beta clonotypes, and the single most frequent clonotype in two of eight donors was supplied by these HLA-C-restricted clonotypes.

This sample was sequenced with an Illumina HiSeq 1500. TCRdb applied fastp at Q25 and MiXCR to the public reads, then kept only in-frame beta chains. Duplicate CDR3 protein sequences are folded into a single record with the most common DNA and genes. The sample table lists 150,000 to 200,000 distinct CDR3 sequences, 8% to 10% of them with a count of one. The top ten clones comprise approximately 4.6% of the sample. This clonotype occurred a few times. No cognate antigen has been identified for it. Base quality data are lacking; no much larger clone is found one base away. The CDR3 has 14 amino acids, counting the end cysteine and phenylalanine. Just the 42-base CDR3 DNA is kept, in frame starting at base 1. V sheds 8 bases and J sheds 6 bases, leaving 17 bases between their ends. CDR1 ENHRY and CDR2 SYGVKD were looked up in the germline V gene.

The TCR was taken from a human donor in good health (CMV status not recorded). Some clones in this sample may be carry-over from other donors' samples. Sequencing used PBMCs. The V gene is TRBV10-3 and the J gene is TRBJ1-5; a weak D assignment points to TRBD1 (5 bases agree). DNA sequence: TGTGCCATCCCACTTGGGGGTTTCGCTCAGCCCCAGCATTTT. This codes for CAIPLGGFAQPQHF.